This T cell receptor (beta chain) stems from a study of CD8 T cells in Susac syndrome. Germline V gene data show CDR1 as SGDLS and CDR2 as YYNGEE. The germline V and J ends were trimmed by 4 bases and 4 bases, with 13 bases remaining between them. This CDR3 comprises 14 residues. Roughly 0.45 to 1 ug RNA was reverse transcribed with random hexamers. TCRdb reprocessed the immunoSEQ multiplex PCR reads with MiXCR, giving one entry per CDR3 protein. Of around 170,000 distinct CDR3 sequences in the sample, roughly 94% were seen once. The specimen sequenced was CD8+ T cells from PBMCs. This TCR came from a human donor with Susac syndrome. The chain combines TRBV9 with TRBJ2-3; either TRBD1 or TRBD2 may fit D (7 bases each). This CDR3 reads CASSQGGAPDTQYF. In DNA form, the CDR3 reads TGTGCCAGCAGCCAGGGGGGGGCCCCAGATACGCAGTATTTT.